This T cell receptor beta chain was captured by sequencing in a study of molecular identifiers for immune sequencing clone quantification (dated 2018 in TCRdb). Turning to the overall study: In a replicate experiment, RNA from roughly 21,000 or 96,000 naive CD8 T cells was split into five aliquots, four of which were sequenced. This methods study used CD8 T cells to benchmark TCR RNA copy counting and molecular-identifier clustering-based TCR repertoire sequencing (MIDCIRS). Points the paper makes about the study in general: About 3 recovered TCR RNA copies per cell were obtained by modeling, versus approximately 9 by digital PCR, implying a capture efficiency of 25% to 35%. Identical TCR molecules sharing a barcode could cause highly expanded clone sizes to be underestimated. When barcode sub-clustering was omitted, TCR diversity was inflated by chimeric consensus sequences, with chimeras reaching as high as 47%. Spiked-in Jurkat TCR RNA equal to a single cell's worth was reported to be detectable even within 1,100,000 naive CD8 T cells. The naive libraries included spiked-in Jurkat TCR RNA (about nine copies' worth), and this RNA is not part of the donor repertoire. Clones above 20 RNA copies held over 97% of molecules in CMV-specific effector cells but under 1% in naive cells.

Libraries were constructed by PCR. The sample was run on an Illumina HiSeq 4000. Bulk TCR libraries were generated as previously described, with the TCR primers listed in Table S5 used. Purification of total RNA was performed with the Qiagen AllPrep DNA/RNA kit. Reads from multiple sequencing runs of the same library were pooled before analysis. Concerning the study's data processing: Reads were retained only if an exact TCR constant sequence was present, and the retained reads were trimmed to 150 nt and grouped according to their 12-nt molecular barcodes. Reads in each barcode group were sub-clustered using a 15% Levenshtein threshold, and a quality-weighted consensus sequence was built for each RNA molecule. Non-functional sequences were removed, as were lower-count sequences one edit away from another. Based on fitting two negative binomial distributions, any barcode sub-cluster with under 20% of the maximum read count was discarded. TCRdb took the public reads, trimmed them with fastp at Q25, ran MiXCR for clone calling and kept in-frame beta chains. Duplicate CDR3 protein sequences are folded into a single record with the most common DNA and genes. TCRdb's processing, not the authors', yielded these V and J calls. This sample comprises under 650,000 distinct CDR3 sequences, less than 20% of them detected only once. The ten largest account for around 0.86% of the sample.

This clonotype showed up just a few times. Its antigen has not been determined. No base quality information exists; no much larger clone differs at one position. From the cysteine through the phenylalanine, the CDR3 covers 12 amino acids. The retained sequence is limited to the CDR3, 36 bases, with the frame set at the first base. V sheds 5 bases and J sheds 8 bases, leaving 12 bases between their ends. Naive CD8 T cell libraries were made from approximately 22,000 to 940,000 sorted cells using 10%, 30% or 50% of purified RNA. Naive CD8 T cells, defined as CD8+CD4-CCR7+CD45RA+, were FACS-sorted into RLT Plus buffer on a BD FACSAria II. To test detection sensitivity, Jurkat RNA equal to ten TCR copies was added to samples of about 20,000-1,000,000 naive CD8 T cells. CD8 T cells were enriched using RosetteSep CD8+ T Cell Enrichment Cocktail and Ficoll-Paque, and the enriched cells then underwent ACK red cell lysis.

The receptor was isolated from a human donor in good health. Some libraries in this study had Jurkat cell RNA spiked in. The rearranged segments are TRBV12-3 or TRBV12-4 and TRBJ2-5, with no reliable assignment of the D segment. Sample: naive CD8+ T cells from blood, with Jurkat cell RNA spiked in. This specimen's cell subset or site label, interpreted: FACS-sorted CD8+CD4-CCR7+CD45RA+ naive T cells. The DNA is TGTGCCAGCAGTCGAGACGGTTTTACCCAGTACTTC. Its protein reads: CASSRDGFTQYF.